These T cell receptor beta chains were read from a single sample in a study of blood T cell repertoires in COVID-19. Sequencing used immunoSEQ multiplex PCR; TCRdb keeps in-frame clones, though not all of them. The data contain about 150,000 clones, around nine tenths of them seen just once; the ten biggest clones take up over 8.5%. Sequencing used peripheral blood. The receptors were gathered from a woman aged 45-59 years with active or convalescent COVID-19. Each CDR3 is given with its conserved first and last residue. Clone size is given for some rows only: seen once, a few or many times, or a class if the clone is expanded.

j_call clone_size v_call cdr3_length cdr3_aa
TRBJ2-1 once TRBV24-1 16 CATSGPGTGKMNEQFF
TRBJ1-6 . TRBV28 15 CASSWAGSYNSPLHF
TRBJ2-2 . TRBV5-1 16 CASSLDRESWTGELFF
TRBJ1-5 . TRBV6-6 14 CASSYWGESQPQHF
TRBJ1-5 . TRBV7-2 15 CASSPNGGAFEPQHF
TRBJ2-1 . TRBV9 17 CASSADYSRGSYNEQFF
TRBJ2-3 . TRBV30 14 CAWTVWRGGDTQYF
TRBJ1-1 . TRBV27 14 CASSSALENTEAFF
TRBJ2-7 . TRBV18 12 CASSLTGEEQYF
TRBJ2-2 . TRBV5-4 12 CASSLVQGELFF
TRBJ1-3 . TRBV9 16 CASSARGPRYGNTIYF
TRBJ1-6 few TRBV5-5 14 CASSLGTDNSPLHF
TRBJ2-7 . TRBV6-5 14 CASRFRQTEYEQYF
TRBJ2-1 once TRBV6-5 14 CASKARETYNEQFF
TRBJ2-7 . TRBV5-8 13 CASSWGLHYEQYF
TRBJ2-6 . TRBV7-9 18 CASSLGVDRLTGANVLTF
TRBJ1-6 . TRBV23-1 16 CASSQSLAHDNSPLHF
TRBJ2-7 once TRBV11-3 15 CASSPGVQGGYEQYF
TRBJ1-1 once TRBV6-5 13 CASSYQGWTEAFF
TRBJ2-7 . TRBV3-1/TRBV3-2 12 CATGTGDHEQYF
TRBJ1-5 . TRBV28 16 CASGKGQVFSNQPQHF
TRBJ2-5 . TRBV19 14 CASSPGSAGETQYF
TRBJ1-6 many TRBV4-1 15 CASSLQSGGKSPLHF
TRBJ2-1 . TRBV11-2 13 CASTQGGESFQFF
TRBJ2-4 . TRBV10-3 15 CAISEPMGQGNIQYF